This T cell receptor beta chain was obtained from a study of cytomegalovirus exposure and HLA in healthy donors. The junction had 6 bases not matched to a gene; V was cut back by 2 bases and J by 1 base. CDR3 length: 15 amino acids. CDR1 is GTSNPN and CDR2 is SVGIG in the germline V gene (reference sequence). Sequencing was performed with immunoSEQ multiplex PCR; in TCRdb, only in-frame clones are kept and a portion is missing. Altogether some 240,000 clones are present, 75% to 90% being singletons, with the ten largest covering 1% to 1.5%. The rearrangement links TRBV30 to TRBJ2-3, with TRBD2 identical over 7 bases. Input material: PBMCs. The source of this sequence is a woman aged 25 to 45 in good health and CMV-seropositive. CDR3 residues: CAWSPLAAGTDTQYF. CDR3 DNA: TGTGCCTGGAGTCCTCTAGCGGCAGGCACAGATACGCAGTATTTT. The whole variable domain, filled in from reference TRBV30 and TRBJ2-3, reads SQTIHQWPATLVQPVGSPLSLECTVEGTSNPNLYWYRQAAGRGLQLLFYSVGIGQISSEVPQNLSASRPQDRQFILSSKKLLLSDSGFYLCAWSPLAAGTDTQYFGPGTRLTVL.